This T cell receptor (beta chain) was recovered during a study of cytomegalovirus exposure and HLA in healthy donors. Details on this clone: This specimen includes other DNA sequences encoding the same CDR3.

In the PCR, 60 Vbeta and 13 Jbeta primers were used. The data were produced by immunoSEQ multiplex PCR, yet TCRdb's version contains in-frame clones alone and is incomplete. The repertoire has hundreds of thousands of clones, more than 70% of them found once; the top ten carry approximately 0.47%. The germline V gene encodes CDR1 MNHEY and CDR2 SVGAGI. CDR3 length: 15 residues. Trimming shortened V by 0 bases and J by 0 bases, and 9 bases separated the two germline ends. The receptor comes from a boy between 10 and 17 years old in good health and CMV-seronegative. The chain is built from TRBV6-5 and TRBJ2-7; unclear D gene. The specimen sequenced was PBMCs. The CDR3 DNA reads as TGTGCCAGCAGTTACTCGTCTAGTGTCTCCTACGAGCAGTACTTC. Its protein product is CASSYSSSVSYEQYF.